The rows below give T cell receptor beta chains drawn from one sample of a study of blood T cell repertoires in COVID-19. Sequenced by immunoSEQ multiplex PCR; TCRdb stores in-frame clones only, minus some. The sample has about 120,000 clones; approximately 87% are singletons. The sequenced sample was peripheral blood. Receptors were obtained from a man in his 60s with acute or convalescent COVID-19. CDR3s include the opening cysteine and the closing phenylalanine or tryptophan. The D gene is left open where the match is weak. Rows may omit the clone size; those that give it use once, few, many or a size class.

V	D	size	J	CDR3	DNA
TRBV29-1	TRBD2	.	TRBJ2-7	CSVVAGPSYEQYF	TGCAGCGTTGTAGCGGGGCCCTCCTACGAGCAGTACTTC
TRBV28	TRBD2	.	TRBJ2-1	CASSVSSGGSYNEQFF	TGTGCCAGCAGTGTTTCTAGCGGGGGCTCCTACAATGAGCAGTTCTTC
TRBV19	TRBD1	.	TRBJ2-7	CASSRSRDRLYEQYF	TGTGCCAGTAGCAGGAGCCGGGACAGGCTTTACGAGCAGTACTTC
TRBV7-9	.	once	TRBJ2-2	CASSFRGGANTGELFF	TGTGCCAGCAGCTTTAGGGGCGGCGCGAACACCGGGGAGCTGTTTTTT
TRBV19	TRBD1	.	TRBJ1-4	CASSATGVGNEKLFF	TGTGCCAGTAGTGCGACAGGGGTAGGTAATGAAAAACTGTTTTTT
TRBV7-3	TRBD1	once	TRBJ2-5	CASSLGRPGQGFFGGETQYF	TGTGCCAGCAGCTTGGGGCGCCCGGGACAGGGATTTTTCGGGGGAGAGACCCAGTACTTC
TRBV2	.	.	TRBJ2-1	CASDTGWEQFF	TGTGCCAGCGATACAGGCTGGGAGCAGTTCTTC
TRBV5-5	TRBD2	.	TRBJ2-5	CASSSVGLAGFRAQETQYF	TGTGCCAGCAGCTCCGTAGGACTAGCGGGATTCCGGGCGCAAGAGACCCAGTACTTC
TRBV9	.	.	TRBJ2-7	CASSVEGGSYEQYF	TGTGCCAGCAGCGTAGAAGGAGGAAGCTACGAGCAGTACTTC
TRBV28	TRBD1	.	TRBJ1-6	CASSPTGARSYNSPLHF	TGTGCCAGCAGTCCAACAGGGGCCCGCTCCTATAATTCACCCCTCCACTTT
TRBV19	TRBD2	.	TRBJ2-3	CASSSSGRDTDTQYF	TGTGCCAGTAGTAGTAGCGGGAGGGACACAGATACGCAGTATTTT
TRBV28	TRBD1	.	TRBJ2-7	CASSPHIGQVPSYEQYF	TGTGCCAGCAGCCCCCATATTGGACAGGTTCCTTCCTACGAGCAGTACTTC
TRBV5-4	.	once	TRBJ2-3	CASSLGASTDTQYF	TGTGCCAGCAGCTTGGGAGCTAGCACAGATACGCAGTATTTT
TRBV4-1	.	.	TRBJ1-1	CASSRIVQVPNTEAFF	TGCGCCAGCAGCCGAATAGTACAGGTACCGAACACTGAAGCTTTCTTT
TRBV29-1	.	.	TRBJ1-1	CSAIQGGDTEAFF	TGCAGCGCAATACAGGGAGGGGACACTGAAGCTTTCTTT
TRBV9	.	.	TRBJ2-2	CASSGSPNTGELFF	TGTGCCAGCAGCGGGAGTCCGAACACCGGGGAGCTGTTTTTT
TRBV14	.	few	TRBJ1-2	CASSPDRNYGYTF	TGTGCCAGCAGCCCCGACAGGAACTATGGCTACACCTTC
TRBV19	.	few	TRBJ1-6	CASSISHDSYYNSPLHF	TGTGCCAGTAGTATAAGCCACGACAGCTACTATAATTCACCCCTCCACTTT
TRBV6-5	TRBD1	.	TRBJ1-5	CARPGTGSNQPQHF	TGTGCCAGGCCGGGGACAGGGAGTAATCAGCCCCAGCATTTT
TRBV4-3	.	.	TRBJ2-4	CASSQAGFGNIQYF	TGCGCCAGCAGCCAAGCGGGGTTTGGGAACATTCAGTACTTC
TRBV12-3/TRBV12-4	TRBD2	.	TRBJ2-3	CASGTSGDTQYF	TGTGCCAGCGGGACTAGCGGAGATACGCAGTATTTT
TRBV15	TRBD1	.	TRBJ2-5	CATSRGQGGETQYF	TGTGCCACCAGCAGGGGACAGGGGGGAGAGACCCAGTACTTC
TRBV6-5	.	once	TRBJ1-5	CASSLGHRGNQPQHF	TGTGCCAGCAGCCTGGGACATCGAGGCAATCAGCCCCAGCATTTT
TRBV3-1/TRBV3-2	.	.	TRBJ1-1	CASSQTPGRGTEAFF	TGTGCCAGCAGCCAGACTCCCGGGCGGGGCACTGAAGCTTTCTTT
TRBV18	.	.	TRBJ2-3	CASSPLEGGLPGTDTQYF	TGTGCCAGCTCACCATTGGAGGGCGGCTTACCAGGGACAGATACGCAGTATTTT
TRBV3-1/TRBV3-2	.	.	TRBJ1-6	CASSQREGNNSPLHF	TGTGCCAGCAGCCAACGGGAGGGGAATAATTCACCCCTCCACTTT
TRBV7-2	.	.	TRBJ2-7	CASTLSGSEQYF	TGTGCCAGCACCCTCAGCGGCTCCGAGCAGTACTTC
TRBV6-5	TRBD2	.	TRBJ2-1	CASSYLGLAGFNEQFF	TGTGCCAGCAGTTACCTTGGACTAGCGGGTTTCAATGAGCAGTTCTTC
TRBV19	TRBD1	.	TRBJ2-3	CASTIRDRGLDTQYF	TGTGCCAGTACCATCCGGGACAGGGGTCTGGATACGCAGTATTTT
TRBV28	.	once	TRBJ1-4	CASSPTFNEKLFF	TGTGCCAGCAGTCCTACCTTCAATGAAAAACTGTTTTTT
TRBV12-5	.	.	TRBJ2-1	CASGPGHFLRNEQFF	TGTGCTAGTGGTCCGGGACACTTTTTAAGGAATGAGCAGTTCTTC
TRBV6-1	TRBD1	.	TRBJ1-2	CASSEGGAGGYGYTF	TGTGCCAGCAGTGAAGGAGGAGCAGGGGGCTATGGCTACACCTTC
TRBV4-3	.	once	TRBJ2-1	CASSQDRGGMSSYNEQFF	TGCGCCAGCAGCCAAGATAGGGGCGGGATGAGCTCCTACAATGAGCAGTTCTTC
TRBV7-9	.	.	TRBJ1-4	CASSLSQGPREKLFF	TGTGCCAGCAGCTTATCCCAGGGGCCGCGGGAAAAACTGTTTTTT